The rows below give T cell receptor beta chains drawn from one sample of a study of blood T cell repertoires in COVID-19. Data came from immunoSEQ multiplex PCR; TCRdb stores just in-frame clones and leaves some out. The sample records 250,000 to 300,000 clones, 80% to 90% being singletons. Sequenced input: peripheral blood. The receptors here all came from a man of 80 years or more with acute or convalescent COVID-19. Both conserved end residues are part of each CDR3. The D gene is left open where the match is weak. Clone size is stated in some rows and not others, as once, few, many or a class when expanded.

v_gene	abundance	j_gene	d_gene	CDR3nt	CDR3aa
TRBV7-3	-	TRBJ2-3	TRBD2	TGTGCCAGCAGTTTTGCGGGAGGGCCTGGCGATACGCAGTATTTT	CASSFAGGPGDTQYF
TRBV6-6	-	TRBJ2-7	TRBD2	TGTGCCAGCAGCAGGGAGGGCTACGAGCAGTACTTC	CASSREGYEQYF
TRBV11-2	-	TRBJ2-7	TRBD2	TGTGCCAGCAGCTCACTAGCGGGAGTTGAGCAGTACTTC	CASSSLAGVEQYF
TRBV1	-	TRBJ1-2	-	TGCACCAGCGCCCGAGACGCGGGACAGAACTATGGCTACACCTTC	CTSARDAGQNYGYTF
TRBV5-8	-	TRBJ2-6	-	TGTGCCAGCAGCTTGCAGGGGACCCTCCTATCTGGGGCCAACGTCCTGACTTTC	CASSLQGTLLSGANVLTF
TRBV7-2	once	TRBJ2-3	TRBD2	TGTGCCAGCAGCGTGACTAGCGCGGCTGGCGATACGCAGTATTTT	CASSVTSAAGDTQYF
TRBV7-9	-	TRBJ2-3	TRBD2	TGTGCCAGCAGCGTAGACTCTCAGCGGGGGGGCGCAGATACGCAGTATTTT	CASSVDSQRGGADTQYF
TRBV28	-	TRBJ2-7	TRBD1	TGTGCCAGCAGTCCCGCCGGGACAGGGGTAAGCGAGCAGTACTTC	CASSPAGTGVSEQYF
TRBV12-3/TRBV12-4	-	TRBJ2-2	-	TGTGCCAGCGACAGACTCCCTGCCGGGGAGCTGTTTTTT	CASDRLPAGELFF
TRBV5-1	-	TRBJ2-1	-	TGCGCCAGCAGCTTGTCTGGGGGCCCCTACAATGAGCAGTTCTTC	CASSLSGGPYNEQFF
TRBV29-1	-	TRBJ2-3	TRBD2	TGCAGCGCTATCGGCGGGAGCCGAGATAGCACAGATACGCAGTATTTT	CSAIGGSRDSTDTQYF
TRBV11-2	-	TRBJ1-2	-	TGTGCCAGCAGCTTACGCCCCCCTGGGGAGGGGAGGTACGGCTACACCTTC	CASSLRPPGEGRYGYTF
TRBV4-1	-	TRBJ1-1	-	TGCGCCAGCAGCCCAAGGCCGCCCCTCGGGATGAACACTGAAGCTTTCTTT	CASSPRPPLGMNTEAFF
TRBV27	-	TRBJ2-1	-	TGTGCCAGCTCCTACCAGGGGATGGTCCTCAATGAGCAGTTCTTC	CASSYQGMVLNEQFF
TRBV29-1	-	TRBJ2-5	TRBD1	TGCAGCGCTTACAGGGGAGTGGAGACCCAGTACTTC	CSAYRGVETQYF
TRBV5-1	-	TRBJ2-7	TRBD1	TGCGCCAGCAGCTCGGGACAGTCCTCCTACGAGCAGTACTTC	CASSSGQSSYEQYF
TRBV14	-	TRBJ2-3	-	TGTGCCAGCAGCAGCCGGGGCACAGATACGCAGTATTTT	CASSSRGTDTQYF
TRBV2	-	TRBJ1-2	-	TGTGCCAGCAGTGAAGCGCTTCCATTAGATGGCTACACCTTC	CASSEALPLDGYTF
TRBV28	few	TRBJ2-7	TRBD1	TGTGCCAGCACCCTACAGGGGACGTCCTACGAGCAGTACTTC	CASTLQGTSYEQYF
TRBV6-5	few	TRBJ2-2	-	TGTGCCAGCAGGCGGGACACCGGGGAGCTGTTTTTT	CASRRDTGELFF
TRBV5-4	-	TRBJ2-2	TRBD2	TGTGCCAGCAGCTCGATAAGCGGGGGGCGCACCGGGGAGCTGTTTTTT	CASSSISGGRTGELFF
TRBV24-1	-	TRBJ2-1	-	TGTGCCACCAGTGATACATCCTACAATGAGCAGTTCTTC	CATSDTSYNEQFF
TRBV6-4	few	TRBJ2-1	TRBD2	TGTGCCAGCAGCCGACTAGCGGGAGCTTATGAGCAGTTCTTC	CASSRLAGAYEQFF
TRBV6-5	-	TRBJ2-1	TRBD2	TGTGCCAGCAGTCCAACTAGCGGCTCCTACAATGAGCAGTTCTTC	CASSPTSGSYNEQFF
TRBV10-3	-	TRBJ2-7	TRBD2	TGTGCCATCAGTAAATCTAGCGGCGACTACGAGCAGTACTTC	CAISKSSGDYEQYF